This entry describes one T cell receptor (beta chain). The antigen is undetermined. The sample originates from a study of cytomegalovirus exposure and HLA in healthy donors. Study observations and caveats: A later analysis found TCR association rates differed by HLA locus, highest for DRB1 and lowest for HLA-C.

V lost 1 base, J lost 0 bases, and 9 bases lay in between. The CDR3 consists of 15 residues. Germline CDR1 and CDR2: MNHNY and SVGAGI (reference sequence). Whereas donors were nominally healthy upon sampling, unrecorded immune exposures were probable. Primers: 60 Vbeta forward and 13 Jbeta reverse. TCRdb's copy holds only in-frame clones and misses some; the assay was immunoSEQ multiplex PCR. Its table lists over 100,000 clones. Sequenced: PBMCs. The chain employs TRBV6-6 and TRBJ1-2; D is undetermined. This sequence was found in a woman between 40 and 55 years old in good health and CMV-seropositive. As DNA, the CDR3 is TGTGCCAGCAGTTACTTATCGCTAGCTAACTATGGCTACACCTTC. Its translation: CASSYLSLANYGYTF.